A single sample gave rise to the 5 T cell receptor beta chains below, sequenced in a study of blood T cell repertoires in COVID-19. TCRdb keeps only in-frame clones here, not all; method: immunoSEQ multiplex PCR. The sample lists about 55,000 clones, approximately 86% occurring once. The sequenced material came from peripheral blood. The source of these receptors is a man between 35 and 55 years old with COVID-19, enrolled during active disease.

V gene TRBV18 combines with J gene TRBJ2-3, with TRBD2 matching 12 bases. The germline V gene has CDR1 KGHSH and CDR2 LQKENI. V shed 2 bases, J shed 6 bases, and the junction held 12 bases outside the gene matches. The CDR3 is 18 amino acids. This CDR3 reads CASSPEALAGGPGDTQYF. Written as DNA, the CDR3 is TGTGCCAGCTCACCAGAAGCCCTAGCGGGGGGGCCAGGTGATACGCAGTATTTT.

This sequence joins TRBV30 and TRBJ1-6; D gene unclear. V lost 2 bases, J lost 6 bases, and 14 bases lay in between. This CDR3 is built from 15 residues. Germline loops: CDR1 GTSNPN, CDR2 SVGIG (reference sequence). CDR3 sequence reads: CAWSSQSLSNSPLHF. The DNA for the CDR3 is TGTGCCTGGAGTTCCCAGTCGTTATCTAATTCACCCCTCCACTTT. The full variable domain, its missing parts supplied by reference TRBV30 and TRBJ1-6, is SQTIHQWPATLVQPVGSPLSLECTVEGTSNPNLYWYRQAAGRGLQLLFYSVGIGQISSEVPQNLSASRPQDRQFILSSKKLLLSDSGFYLCAWSSQSLSNSPLHFGNGTRLTVT.

The rearrangement joins TRBV5-1 to TRBJ1-5; the D is unclear. This CDR3 spans 14 amino acids. Germline V gives CDR1 SGHRS, CDR2 YFSETQ. The V end was cut by 0 bases, the J end by 4 bases, with 8 bases between. DNA for the CDR3: TGCGCCAGCAGCTTGGACAGCTTAAATCAGCCCCAGCATTTT. This translates into CASSLDSLNQPQHF.

This clone was counted a few times. This rearrangement joins TRBV4-2 to TRBJ2-7; 11 bases align to TRBD2. The germline CDR1 and CDR2 sequences are LGHNA and YNFKEQ. The CDR3 has 17 amino acids. V dropped 1 base and J dropped 4; count of bases not matched to a gene: 9. The CDR3 here is CASSQATSGTLGYEQYF. The DNA of the CDR3 is TGTGCCAGCAGCCAAGCGACTAGCGGGACTTTGGGGTACGAGCAGTACTTC.

The chain carries TRBV3-1 (or the pseudogene TRBV3-2) and TRBJ2-1, with TRBD2 identical over 10 bases. CDR3 size: 19 residues. Trimming cost V 4 bases and J 4 bases; bases outside gene matches: 16. Per the germline V gene, CDR1 is LGHDT and CDR2 is YNNKEL (reference sequence). CDR3 protein: CASSLSPAKAGGNYNEQFF. DNA of the CDR3: TGTGCCAGCAGCCTATCCCCCGCTAAAGCGGGGGGGAATTACAATGAGCAGTTCTTC.